This is a list of T cell receptor beta chains from one sample in a study of regulatory T cells in long-lasting Graves disease. TCRdb redid the calling of the multiplex PCR reads with MiXCR, one entry per CDR3 protein. This sample has around 300,000 distinct CDR3 sequences, with 20% to 25% found just once. Specimen: peripheral blood mononuclear cells (PBMCs), collected when the disease was refractory, from a patient treated with antithyroid drugs. The source is a female donor with Graves disease. CDR3s include the opening cysteine and the closing phenylalanine or tryptophan. A D gene is named only where the DNA matches it firmly. Part of the rows lack a size; the others show once, few, many or a class for expanded clones.

TRBJ1-1 | TRBV11-2 | many | . | CASSEVKVRVAPEAFF | TGTGCCAGCAGCGAGGTAAAAGTACGTGTGGCTCCTGAAGCTTTCTTT
TRBJ2-7 | TRBV20-1 | . | . | CSASGGHPYEQYF | TGCAGTGCTAGTGGGGGACATCCCTACGAGCAGTACTTC
TRBJ2-7 | TRBV12-3/TRBV12-4 | many | . | CASSFGDPYEQYF | TGTGCCAGCAGTTTTGGGGACCCCTACGAGCAGTACTTC
TRBJ1-2 | TRBV6-2/TRBV6-3 | many | . | CASSYSARGNYGYTF | TGTGCCAGCAGTTACTCGGCAAGAGGGAACTATGGCTACACCTTC
TRBJ2-2 | TRBV27 | . | . | CASSSVPLTGELFF | TGTGCCAGCAGTTCGGTGCCCTTGACCGGGGAGCTGTTTTTT
TRBJ1-4 | TRBV19 | . | . | CASSNYRTNEKLFF | TGTGCCAGTTCTAATTATCGCACTAATGAAAAACTGTTTTTT
TRBJ2-2 | TRBV30 | . | . | CAWRPRSWVNTGELFF | TGTGCCTGGAGGCCCCGGTCGTGGGTGAACACCGGGGAGCTGTTTTTT
TRBJ2-5 | TRBV28 | many | . | CASSSHLSAQETQYF | TGTGCCAGCAGTTCCCACCTAAGCGCCCAAGAGACCCAGTACTTC
TRBJ2-7 | TRBV20-1 | few | TRBD1 | CSARGGTGLYGDEQYF | TGCAGTGCTAGAGGAGGGACAGGGCTCTACGGGGACGAGCAGTACTTC
TRBJ1-2 | TRBV7-9 | many | . | CASSQVPRANYGYTF | TGTGCCAGCAGCCAGGTGCCCCGGGCAAACTATGGCTACACCTTC
TRBJ1-2 | TRBV30 | many | . | CALGEGTLYYGYTF | TGTGCCTTAGGCGAGGGAACGTTGTATTATGGCTACACCTTC
TRBJ2-7 | TRBV7-2 | many | . | CASSEALGTYEQYF | TGTGCCAGCAGCGAGGCGCTAGGGACTTACGAGCAGTACTTC
TRBJ1-2 | TRBV28 | many | TRBD1 | CASSLRQGANYGYTF | TGTGCCAGCAGTCTAAGACAGGGGGCGAACTATGGCTACACCTTC
TRBJ2-7 | TRBV12-3/TRBV12-4 | many | TRBD2 | CASGRGRVSYEQYF | TGTGCCAGCGGCCGCGGGAGAGTATCCTACGAGCAGTACTTC
TRBJ2-2 | TRBV30 | many | . | CAWRAGGTGELFF | TGTGCCTGGAGGGCCGGCGGAACCGGGGAACTGTTTTTT
TRBJ1-4 | TRBV28 | many | . | CASSLASPGEKLFF | TGTGCCAGCAGTTTAGCTTCCCCGGGGGAAAAACTGTTTTTT
TRBJ2-7 | TRBV20-1 | . | . | CSASLVGNSYEQYF | TGCAGTGCTAGTTTAGTGGGAAACTCCTACGAGCAGTACTTC
TRBJ2-3 | TRBV20-1 | . | . | CSARDADSVGDTQYF | TGCAGTGCTAGAGATGCGGACTCCGTAGGAGATACGCAGTATTTT
TRBJ1-2 | TRBV5-4 | few | TRBD1 | CASSLAEDRPGGYTF | TGTGCCAGCAGCTTGGCTGAGGACAGGCCAGGGGGCTACACCTTC
TRBJ1-5 | TRBV24-1 | few | . | CATTNRAEHF | TGTGCCACAACCAATAGGGCGGAGCATTTT
TRBJ1-5 | TRBV2 | many | . | CASQTTGNSNQPQHF | TGTGCCAGCCAAACTACAGGGAATAGCAATCAGCCCCAGCATTTT
TRBJ1-4 | TRBV12-3/TRBV12-4 | many | TRBD1 | CASSFGGQVEKLFF | TGTGCCAGCAGTTTCGGAGGACAGGTTGAAAAACTGTTTTTT
TRBJ1-2 | TRBV28 | . | . | CASSIQGRYGYTF | TGTGCCAGCAGTATACAGGGCCGCTATGGCTACACCTTC
TRBJ2-1 | TRBV28 | few | . | CASTILHEQFF | TGTGCCAGCACCATACTACATGAGCAGTTCTTC
TRBJ2-2 | TRBV9 | few | TRBD2 | CARTGISPFSGGGELFF | TGTGCCAGGACGGGAATTTCCCCCTTTAGCGGGGGTGGGGAGCTGTTTTTT
TRBJ1-1 | TRBV30 | . | . | CAWGIDTEAFF | TGTGCCTGGGGAATAGACACTGAAGCTTTCTTT
TRBJ2-5 | TRBV28 | many | . | CASRVPQQETQYF | TGTGCCAGCAGGGTCCCACAGCAAGAGACCCAGTACTTC
TRBJ2-2 | TRBV12-3/TRBV12-4 | many | . | CASTSGPLNTGELFF | TGTGCCAGCACTTCTGGACCCTTGAACACCGGGGAGCTGTTTTTT